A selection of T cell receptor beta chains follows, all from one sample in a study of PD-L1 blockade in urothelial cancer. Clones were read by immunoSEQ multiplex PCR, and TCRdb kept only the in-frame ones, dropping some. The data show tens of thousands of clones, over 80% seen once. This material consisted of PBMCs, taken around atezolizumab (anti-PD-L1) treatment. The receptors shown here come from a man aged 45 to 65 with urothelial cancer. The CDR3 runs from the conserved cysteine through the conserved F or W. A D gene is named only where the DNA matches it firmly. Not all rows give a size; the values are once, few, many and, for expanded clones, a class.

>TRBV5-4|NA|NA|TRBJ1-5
TGTGCCAGCAGCCCCCCCGGAGGCCCTGATCAGCCCCAGCATTTT
CASSPPGGPDQPQHF
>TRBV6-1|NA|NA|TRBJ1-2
TGTGCCAGCAGTGCCACATTGGGCAACTATGGCTACACCTTC
CASSATLGNYGYTF
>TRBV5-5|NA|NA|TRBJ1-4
TGTGCCAGCAGCCTTCGGGACACCTATGAAAAACTGTTTTTT
CASSLRDTYEKLFF
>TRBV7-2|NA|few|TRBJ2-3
TGTGCCAGCAGCTTGGGGGCCGGGTATACGCAGTATTTT
CASSLGAGYTQYF
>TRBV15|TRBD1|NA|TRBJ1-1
TGTGCCACCAGCAGACGGGGCAGGGGGCGTGGGAACACTGAAGCTTTCTTT
CATSRRGRGRGNTEAFF
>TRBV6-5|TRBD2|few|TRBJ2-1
TGTGCCAGCAGACGGACTAGTCTAGGCAATGAGCAGTTCTTC
CASRRTSLGNEQFF
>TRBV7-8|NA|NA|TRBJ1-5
TGTGCCAGCAGCACCGCCAATAAACTTCAGCCCCAGCATTTT
CASSTANKLQPQHF
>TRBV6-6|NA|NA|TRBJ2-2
TGTGCCAGCAGGGAGAGACAGGCGAACACCGGGGAGCTGTTTTTT
CASRERQANTGELFF
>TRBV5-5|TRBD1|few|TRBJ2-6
TGTGCCAGCAGCCGCCGGAGCCTACGGACAGGAGACTCTGGGGCCAACGTCCTGACTTTC
CASSRRSLRTGDSGANVLTF
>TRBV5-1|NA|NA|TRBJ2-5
TGCGCCAGCGGACAAGATTCCATCGTGCAGTACTTC
CASGQDSIVQYF
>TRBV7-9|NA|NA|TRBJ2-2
TGTGCCAGCAGCTCTTCCCTAGATCGGGCCGGGGAGCTGTTTTTT
CASSSSLDRAGELFF
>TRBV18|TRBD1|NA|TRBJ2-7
TGTGCCAGCTCAGCATGGGACAGGGGGAACGAGCAGTACTTC
CASSAWDRGNEQYF
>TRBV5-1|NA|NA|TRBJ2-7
TGCGCCAGCAGCTGGCCGGGTGGCTACGAGCAGTACTTC
CASSWPGGYEQYF
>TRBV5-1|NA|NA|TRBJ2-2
TGCGCCAGCAGCCCCGGAGGGACGGCGAACACCGGGGAGCTGTTTTTT
CASSPGGTANTGELFF
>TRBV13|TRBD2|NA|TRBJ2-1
TGTGCCAGCAGCAGAAGAGCGGGAGGGCCTTTCAATGAGCAGTTCTTC
CASSRRAGGPFNEQFF
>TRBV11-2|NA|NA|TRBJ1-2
TGTGCCAGCAGCTTAGCGGCCAGGGGAAGTCGCGGCTACACCTTC
CASSLAARGSRGYTF
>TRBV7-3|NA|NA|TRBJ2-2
TGTGCCAGCAGCACGGACTCGGTCGGGGAGCTGTTTTTT
CASSTDSVGELFF
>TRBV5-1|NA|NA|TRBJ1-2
TGCGCCAGCAGCTCTCAGGCAAACTATGGCTACACCTTC
CASSSQANYGYTF
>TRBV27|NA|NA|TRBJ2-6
TGTGCCAGCAAAACATTATCCGGGGCCAACGTCCTGACTTTC
CASKTLSGANVLTF
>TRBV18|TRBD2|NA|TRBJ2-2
TGTGCCAGCTCACCAGGAGCGGGGGGCGCCGGGGAGCTGTTTTTT
CASSPGAGGAGELFF
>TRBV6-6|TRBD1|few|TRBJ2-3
TGTGCCAGCAGTTACAGGGACAGGGTTGGGACAGATACGCAGTATTTT
CASSYRDRVGTDTQYF
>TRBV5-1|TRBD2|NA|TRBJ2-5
TGCGCCAGCACCCCCTCGGCGGGGGGAGAGACCCAGTACTTC
CASTPSAGGETQYF
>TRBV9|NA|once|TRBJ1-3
TGTGCCAGCAGCTCCTCCCCGGGTCCGGGAAGTGGAAACACCATATATTTT
CASSSSPGPGSGNTIYF
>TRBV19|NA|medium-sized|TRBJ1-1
TGTGCCAGTAGTATGGGAGGAGGGCAGGGTCTCATGAACACTGAAGCTTTCTTT
CASSMGGGQGLMNTEAFF
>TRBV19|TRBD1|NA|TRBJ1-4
TGTGCCAGCCGACAGGGTCCAGGTCTCGTAGAAAAACTGTTTTTT
CASRQGPGLVEKLFF
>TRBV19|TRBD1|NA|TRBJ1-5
TGTGCCAGTAGTATAGAGCCTGGACAGGGGGCCCAGCCCCAGCATTTT
CASSIEPGQGAQPQHF
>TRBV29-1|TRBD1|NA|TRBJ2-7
TGCAGCGTTGGCAGGGGGAACTCCTACGAGCAGTACTTC
CSVGRGNSYEQYF
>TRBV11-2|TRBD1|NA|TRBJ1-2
TGTGCCAGCAGCTTATTACAGGGGGCCAGGAGTAACTATGGCTACACCTTC
CASSLLQGARSNYGYTF
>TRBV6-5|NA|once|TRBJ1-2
TGTGCCAGTAAAACAGCGGCTACCTATGGCTACACCTTC
CASKTAATYGYTF